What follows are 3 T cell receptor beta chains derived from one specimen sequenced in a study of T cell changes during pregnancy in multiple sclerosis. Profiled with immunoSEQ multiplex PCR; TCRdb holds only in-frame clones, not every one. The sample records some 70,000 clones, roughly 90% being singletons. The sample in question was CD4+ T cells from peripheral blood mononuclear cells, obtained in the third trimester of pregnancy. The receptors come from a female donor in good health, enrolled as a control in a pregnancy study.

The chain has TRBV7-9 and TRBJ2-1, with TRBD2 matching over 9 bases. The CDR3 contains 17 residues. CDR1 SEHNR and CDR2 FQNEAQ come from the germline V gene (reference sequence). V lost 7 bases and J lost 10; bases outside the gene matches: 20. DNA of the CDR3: TGTGCCAGCACCGTGGGCAGCGGGGGGACCACCGCGGTGGAGCAGTTCTTC. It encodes CASTVGSGGTTAVEQFF.

The CDR3, as DNA: TGTGCCAGCAGCCTAACATTTTCGAACAGGGGGTTGGCCTATAATTCACCCCTCCACTTT. This gives the protein CASSLTFSNRGLAYNSPLHF. V and J are TRBV7-8 and TRBJ1-6; TRBD1 matches at 8 bases. The length of the CDR3 is 20 residues. V lost 5 bases and J lost 2; bases outside the gene matches: 17. CDR1 is SGHVS, CDR2 FQNEAQ, per germline.

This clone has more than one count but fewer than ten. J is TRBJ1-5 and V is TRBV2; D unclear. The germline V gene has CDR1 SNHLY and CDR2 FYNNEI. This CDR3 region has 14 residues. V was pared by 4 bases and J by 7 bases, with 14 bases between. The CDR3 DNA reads TGTGCCAGCAGTGTGCGGCCCCCGGGGCAGCCCCAGCATTTT. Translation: CASSVRPPGQPQHF.